These T cell receptor beta chains were read from a single sample in a study of shared clonotypes between healthy human individuals. Data came from immunoSEQ multiplex PCR; TCRdb stores just in-frame clones and leaves some out. The sample records around 600,000 clones, approximately 95% being singletons. Material: naive CD8+ T cells sorted from blood. These receptors all stem from a woman aged 25 to 45 in good health. Both conserved end residues are part of each CDR3. A D gene is named only where the DNA matches it firmly. Only part of the rows carry a size: once, few, many, or a class if the clone is expanded.

v_call	j_call	d_call	clone_size	cdr3_nt	cdr3_aa
TRBV4-1	TRBJ1-1	NA	few	TGCGCCAGCAGCCATGACAGATCCAACACTGAAGCTTTCTTT	CASSHDRSNTEAFF
TRBV7-6	TRBJ2-7	TRBD1	NA	TGTGCCAGCAGCTTAGCCCGCCAACCTCTGGGACAGGAGGACTACGAGCAGTACTTC	CASSLARQPLGQEDYEQYF
TRBV30	TRBJ2-2	NA	NA	TGTGCCTGGCAACCTTGGGACTCATCGAACACCGGGGAGCTGTTTTTT	CAWQPWDSSNTGELFF
TRBV7-9	TRBJ2-3	NA	NA	TGTGCCAGCAGAACTGGGGCAGATACGCAGTATTTT	CASRTGADTQYF
TRBV4-1	TRBJ2-2	NA	NA	TGCGCCAGCAGCTTCCAGGGAGATAGCACCGGGGAGCTGTTTTTT	CASSFQGDSTGELFF
TRBV27	TRBJ2-7	NA	once	TGTGCCAGCAGTGACCGGGAAGCGAACGACGAGCAGTACTTC	CASSDREANDEQYF
TRBV5-1	TRBJ2-7	NA	NA	TGCGCCAGCAGCTTGACCGGACGTTCCTACGAGCAGTACTTC	CASSLTGRSYEQYF
TRBV5-6	TRBJ2-5	TRBD2	NA	TGTGCCAGCAGCTTGTGGCGGGAGGGATACCAAGAGACCCAGTACTTC	CASSLWREGYQETQYF
TRBV12-2	TRBJ2-1	NA	NA	TGTGCAAGTCGCTTACTACCTGAGCAGTTCTTC	CASRLLPEQFF
TRBV25-1	TRBJ2-3	TRBD2	NA	TGTGCCAGCAGTGAAATCGGGGGGAACGTTGTGGATACGCAGTATTTT	CASSEIGGNVVDTQYF
TRBV20-1	TRBJ2-1	NA	NA	TGCAGTGCTAGAGACTTGAATGAGCAGTTCTTC	CSARDLNEQFF
TRBV28	TRBJ1-2	NA	NA	TGTGCCAGCAGTTTCCTCCAAACAGGGCAAGGCTACACCTTC	CASSFLQTGQGYTF
TRBV29-1	TRBJ1-1	NA	NA	TGCAGCGTTGTTTTCCAGGTACCTGAAGCTTTCTTT	CSVVFQVPEAFF